This is a list of T cell receptor beta chains from one sample in a study of CD8 T cells in ankylosing spondylitis. MiXCR was run by TCRdb on the 5' RACE reads, yielding one entry per CDR3 protein. The sample consists of tens of thousands of distinct CDR3 sequences, less than 20% of them appearing once. The sequenced material came from blood. Source of these receptors: a male donor with ankylosing spondylitis or in good health (not recorded which). The CDR3 runs from the conserved cysteine through the conserved F or W. D genes are given only for firm matches. Size is omitted from some rows. Given values are once, few, many or a class for expanded clones.

v_call: TRBV28; d_call: -; clone_size: -; j_call: TRBJ2-2; cdr3_aa: CASSLRHQTGELFF; cdr3_nt: TGTGCCAGCAGTTTAAGACACCAAACCGGGGAGCTGTTTTTT
v_call: TRBV6-1; d_call: -; clone_size: -; j_call: TRBJ2-5; cdr3_aa: CASSEVGAWETQYF; cdr3_nt: TGTGCCAGCAGTGAAGTTGGGGCCTGGGAGACCCAGTACTTC
v_call: TRBV7-8; d_call: -; clone_size: few; j_call: TRBJ1-1; cdr3_aa: CASSMVNTEAFF; cdr3_nt: TGTGCCAGCAGCATGGTGAACACTGAAGCTTTCTTT
v_call: TRBV2; d_call: TRBD2; clone_size: -; j_call: TRBJ2-2; cdr3_aa: CASSQTSGSTGELFF; cdr3_nt: TGTGCCAGCAGTCAGACTAGCGGGAGCACCGGGGAGCTGTTTTTT
v_call: TRBV4-3; d_call: -; clone_size: -; j_call: TRBJ1-2; cdr3_aa: CASSLVLDYGYTF; cdr3_nt: TGCGCCAGCAGCCTTGTCCTAGACTATGGCTACACCTTC
v_call: TRBV4-3; d_call: -; clone_size: few; j_call: TRBJ2-5; cdr3_aa: CASSQDFRGQETQYF; cdr3_nt: TGCGCCAGCAGCCAAGATTTCAGGGGCCAAGAGACCCAGTACTTC
v_call: TRBV12-3/TRBV12-4; d_call: -; clone_size: -; j_call: TRBJ2-4; cdr3_aa: CASTYQDPKNIQYF; cdr3_nt: TGTGCCAGCACCTATCAGGACCCCAAAAACATTCAGTACTTC
v_call: TRBV18; d_call: TRBD2; clone_size: few; j_call: TRBJ2-3; cdr3_aa: CASSSGTSGGAARDTQYF; cdr3_nt: TGTGCCAGCTCATCCGGGACTAGCGGCGGCGCGGCGCGAGATACGCAGTATTTT
v_call: TRBV7-8; d_call: TRBD2; clone_size: few; j_call: TRBJ2-2; cdr3_aa: CASSLVLAGVNTGELFF; cdr3_nt: TGTGCCAGCAGCTTAGTCTTGGCGGGGGTCAACACCGGGGAGCTGTTTTTT
v_call: TRBV5-1; d_call: TRBD2; clone_size: -; j_call: TRBJ2-3; cdr3_aa: CASSFLPAGGTGGTDTQYF; cdr3_nt: TGCGCCAGCAGCTTCTTACCAGCGGGAGGAACGGGCGGCACAGATACGCAGTATTTT
v_call: TRBV14; d_call: TRBD1; clone_size: few; j_call: TRBJ2-2; cdr3_aa: CASSRLRGQMGTGELFF; cdr3_nt: TGTGCCAGCAGCCGCCTAAGGGGGCAAATGGGAACCGGGGAGCTGTTTTTT
v_call: TRBV7-7; d_call: TRBD2; clone_size: -; j_call: TRBJ2-1; cdr3_aa: CASSPGTSGAAVF; cdr3_nt: TGTGCTAGCAGCCCAGGGACTAGCGGGGCCGCGGTCTTC
v_call: TRBV6-6; d_call: TRBD2; clone_size: -; j_call: TRBJ2-4; cdr3_aa: CASSETSGSIRAKNIQYF; cdr3_nt: TGTGCCAGCAGCGAAACTAGCGGGAGCATTAGAGCCAAAAACATTCAGTACTTC
v_call: TRBV20-1; d_call: -; clone_size: few; j_call: TRBJ2-3; cdr3_aa: CSASADTQYF; cdr3_nt: TGCAGTGCTAGTGCAGATACGCAGTATTTT
v_call: TRBV19; d_call: TRBD2; clone_size: -; j_call: TRBJ2-2; cdr3_aa: CASNLGLAGLDGELFF; cdr3_nt: TGTGCCAGCAACCTGGGGCTAGCGGGACTGGACGGGGAGCTGTTTTTT
v_call: TRBV20-1; d_call: TRBD2; clone_size: many; j_call: TRBJ2-5; cdr3_aa: CSAGGLAGALSETQYF; cdr3_nt: TGCAGTGCCGGAGGACTAGCGGGGGCCCTCTCAGAGACCCAGTACTTC
v_call: TRBV5-1; d_call: -; clone_size: many; j_call: TRBJ2-2; cdr3_aa: CASREGSPTTGELFF; cdr3_nt: TGCGCCAGCAGAGAGGGATCCCCAACAACCGGGGAGCTGTTTTTT
v_call: TRBV7-2; d_call: -; clone_size: -; j_call: TRBJ2-3; cdr3_aa: CASSLLRDWDTQYF; cdr3_nt: TGTGCCAGCAGCTTGCTCAGGGATTGGGATACGCAGTATTTT
v_call: TRBV7-9; d_call: TRBD2; clone_size: -; j_call: TRBJ2-1; cdr3_aa: CASRGGGYNEQFF; cdr3_nt: TGTGCCAGCCGGGGGGGTGGTTACAATGAGCAGTTCTTC
v_call: TRBV2; d_call: TRBD1; clone_size: -; j_call: TRBJ2-1; cdr3_aa: CASRLAGGAHNEQFF; cdr3_nt: TGTGCCAGCAGATTGGCAGGGGGCGCCCACAATGAGCAGTTCTTC
v_call: TRBV12-3/TRBV12-4; d_call: TRBD1; clone_size: many; j_call: TRBJ1-1; cdr3_aa: CASRGGQGARTEAFF; cdr3_nt: TGTGCCAGCAGGGGGGGACAGGGGGCGAGGACTGAAGCTTTCTTT
v_call: TRBV29-1; d_call: -; clone_size: many; j_call: TRBJ2-1; cdr3_aa: CSVKTGNEQFF; cdr3_nt: TGCAGCGTGAAGACAGGCAATGAGCAGTTCTTC
v_call: TRBV6-6; d_call: TRBD1; clone_size: few; j_call: TRBJ2-1; cdr3_aa: CASSYETGALGREQFF; cdr3_nt: TGTGCCAGCAGTTACGAGACAGGGGCCCTTGGTCGTGAGCAGTTCTTC
v_call: TRBV7-8; d_call: -; clone_size: many; j_call: TRBJ2-3; cdr3_aa: CASSEGAADTQYF; cdr3_nt: TGTGCCAGCTCGGAGGGAGCTGCGGATACGCAGTATTTT
v_call: TRBV12-3/TRBV12-4; d_call: TRBD1; clone_size: -; j_call: TRBJ1-1; cdr3_aa: CASRTTGAGDTEAFF; cdr3_nt: TGTGCCAGCCGAACGACAGGGGCCGGAGACACTGAAGCTTTCTTT
v_call: TRBV7-3; d_call: -; clone_size: many; j_call: TRBJ2-3; cdr3_aa: CASSPLSGDTQYF; cdr3_nt: TGTGCCAGCAGCCCCCTTTCGGGAGATACGCAGTATTTT
v_call: TRBV7-9; d_call: -; clone_size: -; j_call: TRBJ2-2; cdr3_aa: CASSPQYGANTGELFF; cdr3_nt: TGTGCCAGCAGTCCCCAGTATGGTGCGAACACCGGGGAGCTGTTTTTT
v_call: TRBV7-2; d_call: -; clone_size: -; j_call: TRBJ1-1; cdr3_aa: CASSLALRGEAFF; cdr3_nt: TGTGCCAGCAGCTTAGCGCTTAGGGGAGAAGCTTTCTTT
v_call: TRBV10-3; d_call: TRBD1; clone_size: many; j_call: TRBJ2-2; cdr3_aa: CATRQGASTGELFF; cdr3_nt: TGTGCCACTCGACAGGGGGCAAGTACCGGGGAGCTGTTTTTT
v_call: TRBV12-3/TRBV12-4; d_call: TRBD1; clone_size: many; j_call: TRBJ2-5; cdr3_aa: CASRWTGSLSETQYF; cdr3_nt: TGTGCCAGCAGATGGACAGGGTCTCTTTCAGAGACCCAGTACTTC
v_call: TRBV12-3/TRBV12-4; d_call: TRBD1; clone_size: -; j_call: TRBJ2-7; cdr3_aa: CASSPLGQGTYEQYF; cdr3_nt: TGTGCCAGCAGCCCCCTGGGACAGGGTACCTACGAGCAGTACTTC
v_call: TRBV10-3; d_call: TRBD1; clone_size: -; j_call: TRBJ1-6; cdr3_aa: CAISEGTGNSPLHF; cdr3_nt: TGTGCCATCAGTGAGGGGACAGGAAATTCACCCCTCCACTTT
v_call: TRBV7-2; d_call: -; clone_size: many; j_call: TRBJ2-3; cdr3_aa: CASSLTPGVGSTDTQYF; cdr3_nt: TGTGCCAGCAGCCTGACCCCAGGGGTTGGGAGCACAGATACGCAGTATTTT
v_call: TRBV28; d_call: TRBD1; clone_size: -; j_call: TRBJ2-4; cdr3_aa: CASSGTGGSDIQHF; cdr3_nt: TGTGCCAGCAGCGGGACAGGCGGTTCGGACATTCAGCACTTC
v_call: TRBV12-3/TRBV12-4; d_call: -; clone_size: many; j_call: TRBJ2-3; cdr3_aa: CASSLADWRGASTDTQYF; cdr3_nt: TGTGCCAGCAGTTTGGCTGATTGGAGGGGCGCTTCCACAGATACGCAGTATTTT
v_call: TRBV20-1; d_call: -; clone_size: -; j_call: TRBJ1-1; cdr3_aa: CSAGNTGEAFF; cdr3_nt: TGCAGTGCTGGGAACACGGGTGAAGCTTTCTTT
v_call: TRBV28; d_call: -; clone_size: many; j_call: TRBJ1-4; cdr3_aa: CASSQSRSGGEKLFF; cdr3_nt: TGTGCCAGCAGCCAATCTAGGTCAGGTGGTGAAAAACTGTTTTTT
v_call: TRBV7-3; d_call: -; clone_size: many; j_call: TRBJ2-5; cdr3_aa: CASSLIREETQYF; cdr3_nt: TGTGCCAGCAGCTTAATCAGGGAAGAGACCCAGTACTTC
v_call: TRBV12-3/TRBV12-4; d_call: -; clone_size: many; j_call: TRBJ2-1; cdr3_aa: CASTQRGGGREQFF; cdr3_nt: TGTGCCAGCACTCAACGGGGTGGTGGGCGTGAGCAGTTCTTC
v_call: TRBV20-1; d_call: -; clone_size: many; j_call: TRBJ2-4; cdr3_aa: CSAGGQILAKNIQYF; cdr3_nt: TGCAGTGCTGGAGGACAGATCCTAGCCAAAAACATTCAGTACTTC
v_call: TRBV24-1; d_call: TRBD1; clone_size: few; j_call: TRBJ2-2; cdr3_aa: CATSDSRTGFLGGELFF; cdr3_nt: TGTGCCACCAGTGATTCAAGGACAGGGTTTCTAGGCGGGGAGCTGTTTTTT
v_call: TRBV5-1; d_call: -; clone_size: many; j_call: TRBJ2-1; cdr3_aa: CASELGLRGPGNEQFF; cdr3_nt: TGCGCCAGTGAGCTGGGATTGCGCGGCCCAGGGAATGAGCAGTTCTTC
v_call: TRBV20-1; d_call: TRBD2; clone_size: -; j_call: TRBJ2-2; cdr3_aa: CSARVRTSSGELFF; cdr3_nt: TGCAGTGCTAGAGTGAGGACTAGCAGCGGGGAGCTGTTTTTT
v_call: TRBV14; d_call: -; clone_size: -; j_call: TRBJ1-6; cdr3_aa: CASSQVHNSPLHF; cdr3_nt: TGTGCCAGCAGCCAAGTTCATAATTCACCCCTCCACTTT
v_call: TRBV12-3/TRBV12-4; d_call: TRBD1; clone_size: many; j_call: TRBJ1-1; cdr3_aa: CASSSGQGAGNTEAFF; cdr3_nt: TGTGCCAGCAGTTCGGGACAGGGGGCAGGAAACACTGAAGCTTTCTTT
v_call: TRBV7-2; d_call: TRBD2; clone_size: -; j_call: TRBJ2-2; cdr3_aa: CASSWGLPSGELFF; cdr3_nt: TGTGCCAGCAGCTGGGGACTACCCAGCGGGGAGCTGTTTTTT
v_call: TRBV29-1; d_call: TRBD2; clone_size: few; j_call: TRBJ2-1; cdr3_aa: CSTGLAGDYNEQFF; cdr3_nt: TGCAGCACCGGGCTAGCGGGAGACTACAATGAGCAGTTCTTC
v_call: TRBV10-3; d_call: -; clone_size: -; j_call: TRBJ2-2; cdr3_aa: CAISESRRGDTGELFF; cdr3_nt: TGTGCCATCAGTGAGTCTCGAAGGGGTGACACCGGGGAGCTGTTTTTT
v_call: TRBV20-1; d_call: TRBD1; clone_size: many; j_call: TRBJ2-1; cdr3_aa: CSGQGAGNEQFF; cdr3_nt: TGCAGTGGGCAGGGGGCGGGCAATGAGCAGTTCTTC
v_call: TRBV20-1; d_call: -; clone_size: many; j_call: TRBJ2-1; cdr3_aa: CSARAGAGTGNEQFF; cdr3_nt: TGCAGTGCTAGGGCAGGGGCCGGGACTGGTAATGAGCAGTTCTTC
v_call: TRBV20-1; d_call: TRBD2; clone_size: few; j_call: TRBJ2-3; cdr3_aa: CSATLAAKSTDTQYF; cdr3_nt: TGCAGTGCTACTCTAGCGGCTAAAAGCACAGATACGCAGTATTTT
v_call: TRBV6-2/TRBV6-3; d_call: TRBD2; clone_size: -; j_call: TRBJ2-3; cdr3_aa: CASRSGRADTQYF; cdr3_nt: TGTGCCAGCAGATCAGGGAGGGCAGATACGCAGTATTTT
v_call: TRBV11-2; d_call: -; clone_size: -; j_call: TRBJ2-7; cdr3_aa: CASTPGTAATGEQYF; cdr3_nt: TGTGCCAGCACCCCCGGGACGGCGGCAACGGGCGAGCAGTACTTC
v_call: TRBV20-1; d_call: -; clone_size: -; j_call: TRBJ2-3; cdr3_aa: CSARQASTDTQYF; cdr3_nt: TGCAGTGCTCGACAGGCCAGCACAGATACGCAGTATTTT